This T cell receptor beta chain is from a study of blood T cell repertoires in COVID-19. The overall study: Spain, Italy and the United States supplied samples that represented acute and convalescent COVID-19. T cells, B-cell-depleted T cells, or PBMCs provided the cDNA or gDNA that served as material.

CDR1 and CDR2 from the germline V gene are SGHRS and YFSETQ. The CDR3 runs to 14 residues. The junction had 5 bases not matched to a gene; V was cut back by 9 bases and J by 1 base. Under the authors' procedure: Amplification from reference gene primers served as the basis for estimated nucleated cell counts. The assay was immunoSEQ multiplex PCR, and TCRdb's table has in-frame clones only and misses some. From that table come the V and J calls and clone size; the DNA was used to work out D and trimming. The data hold more than 55,000 clones, with 79% observed a single time. V usage is TRBV5-1 and J usage is TRBJ2-2; 8 bases line up with TRBD2. What was sequenced was peripheral blood. The source is a human donor in a cohort sampled during active COVID-19. In DNA, the CDR3 is TGCGCCACCACCGGGACTAGGAACACCGGGGAGCTGTTTTTT. Translating it yields CATTGTRNTGELFF.